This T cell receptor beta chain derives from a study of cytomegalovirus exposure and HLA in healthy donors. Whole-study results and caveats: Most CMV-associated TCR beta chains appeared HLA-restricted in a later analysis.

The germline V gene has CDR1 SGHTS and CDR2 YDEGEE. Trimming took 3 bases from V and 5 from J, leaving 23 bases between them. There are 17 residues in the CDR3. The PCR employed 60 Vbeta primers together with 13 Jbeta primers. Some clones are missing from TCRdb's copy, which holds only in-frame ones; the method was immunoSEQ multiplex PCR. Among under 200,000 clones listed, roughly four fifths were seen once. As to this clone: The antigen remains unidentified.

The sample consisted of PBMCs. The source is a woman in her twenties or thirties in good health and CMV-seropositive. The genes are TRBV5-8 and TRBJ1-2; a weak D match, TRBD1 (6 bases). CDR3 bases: TGTGCCAGCAGCTCGCCGGACGTCAGGGGTATGGGGTATGGCTACACCTTC. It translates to CASSSPDVRGMGYGYTF.